This entry features one T cell receptor (beta chain) sequence. Its antigen is not known. V gave up 5 bases and J gave up 4 bases, with 17 bases separating them. CDR3 size: 15 residues. A single record per CDR3 protein comes from TCRdb applying MiXCR to the 5' RACE reads. The sample gives about 420,000 distinct CDR3 sequences, about 25% of which show up once; around 13% is in the top ten. This specimen belongs to a study of T-cell memory formation after mild COVID-19. Study-wide results and limits: Several responding clones turned up in pre-infection memory, indicating that cross-reactive memory may have taken part.

The sequence was obtained from an adult woman who had mild COVID-19 (a few samples of this study predate the infection). Cell type and time point are not known. Sequencing was performed on PBMCs or a T cell subset sorted from them (not recorded which). The chain has TRBV12-3 or TRBV12-4 and TRBJ1-2, with a possible D match to TRBD1 (6 bases). CDR3 coding DNA: TGTGCCAGCAGTGCAGCCAGGGGCCGCACCTATGGCTACACCTTC. This codes for CASSAARGRTYGYTF.